Given below is one TCR beta chain in context. Its antigen is not yet known. Nothing much larger sits one base from this clone, and base qualities are not available. Reading the label with the study, this specimen's time point is: baseline before first vaccination. Vaccinee samples came from UK trials COV001 and COV002, including a single-blind randomized controlled phase 2/3 trial of AZD1222 (ChAdOx1 nCoV-19) in healthy adults. Trial participant PBMC samples were collected at day 0 and day 28 after the second dose for TCRbeta chain sequencing. The CDR3 regions of human TCRbeta chains were subjected to immunosequencing. The original pipeline was this. TCRs in the repertoires were matched against a reference library of SARS-CoV-2-specific TCRs that had been generated with the MIRA antigen-specificity platform. Breadth meant the fraction of unique TCRs that were SARS-CoV-2-associated, whereas depth meant the fraction of total T cells that were SARS-CoV-2-associated. Using the MIRA data, every spike-specific TCR was mapped to the spike region that the TCR reacted to and assigned to either a CD4 or a CD8 class. Log10-transformed breadth and depth values were compared by one-way ANOVA with Sidak's multiple comparisons tests. In TCRdb, the immuneACCESS table is reduced to in-frame sequences with V and J assigned. These tables do not hold every clone; where another copy was compared, an unresolved V gene accounts for under half, and the others remain unexplained. The DNA gave D and trimming, while V, J and clone size come from that table. Within this sample are 180,000 or so clones, with about 95% of them counted one time only. The leading ten clones occupy about 0.6% of the sample.

This entry belongs to a study of T cell responses to AZD1222 COVID-19 vaccine (dated by TCRdb to 2020 to 2023). Concerning the study at large: AZD1222 recipients whose second dose came at about 4 weeks and those whose second dose came at about 12 weeks were combined into one group, since spike-specific TCR depth and breadth did not differ between the two schedules. A total of about 240 trial participants underwent TCR sequencing, of whom some 210 received two doses of AZD1222 and around 25 received two doses of the MenACWY control vaccine. Trial participants were enrolled into age subgroups of 18-55, 56-69 and 70-plus years, which contained about 150, 28 and 57 TCR-sequenced participants, respectively.

Looking up the germline V gene (reference sequence) yields CDR1 MNHEY and CDR2 SMNVEV. The CDR3 spans 13 residues, from the cysteine through the phenylalanine. Just the 39-base CDR3 DNA is kept, in frame starting at base 1. V was cut back by 2 bases and J by 10 bases, leaving a gap of 12 bases between them. Overall results and qualifications from the work: Because no day 14 peak-response samples were available, repertoires were characterized only after the peak T cell response. Nearly half of unique spike-specific TCRs reportedly recognized epitopes outside regions mutated in the B.1.351 and B.1.1.7 variants. CD4 TCRs associated with the vaccine covered the entire spike protein, and the dominant responses were in regions 160-218 and 743-854. In the small 56-69-year group, the increase in depth fell short of significance, most likely because of low power. Spike-specific TCR breadth and depth rose significantly after two AZD1222 doses compared with day 0 and with MenACWY recipients. Participants were mostly white British and included more females than males, and it was suggested by the authors that clonal diversity may have been underestimated. Only a handful of AZD1222 recipients were SARS-CoV-2 seropositive at baseline, limiting conclusions about previously exposed vaccinees.

Sequencing was performed on peripheral blood, taken on day 0 of AZD1222 vaccination. This receptor was identified in an adult in good health. The rearrangement joined TRBV27 to TRBJ2-1; TRBD1 is perhaps the D gene, given 5 matching bases. The sequence in DNA is TGTGCCAGCAGTTTAATAGGGGTGCGGGAGCAGTTCTTC. Its protein reads: CASSLIGVREQFF.